This TCR beta chain came from a study of blood T cell repertoires in COVID-19. Per germline, CDR1 MNHEY and CDR2 SMNVEV (reference sequence). V shed 6 bases and J shed 0 bases, with 12 bases lying between them. CDR3 length equals 16 residues. This clone has more than one count but fewer than ten. Using immunoSEQ multiplex PCR, the repertoire was profiled, and TCRdb retains in-frame clones only, with some absent. The repertoire consists of more than 110,000 clones, with more than 65% occurring once and the leading ten covering under 5%. Source material: peripheral blood. This sequence joins TRBV27 and TRBJ1-6; D uncertain. This receptor was obtained from a woman between 55 and 75 years old with acute or convalescent COVID-19. For the CDR3, the DNA is TGTGCCAGCAGGGAGGTCGCGAGCTCCTATAATTCACCCCTCCACTTT. It yields the protein CASREVASSYNSPLHF.